A single sample is the source of the 15 T cell receptor beta chains below, sequenced in a study of cytomegalovirus exposure and HLA in healthy donors. The method was immunoSEQ multiplex PCR; TCRdb's version includes in-frame clones alone and lacks a portion of them. The sample yields roughly 50,000 clones, 93% seen once. The sequencing input was PBMCs. These receptor sequences come from a woman between 18 and 30 years old in good health and CMV-seropositive.

The chain carries TRBV7-6 and TRBJ2-7; 9 positions agree with TRBD1. The CDR3 totals 14 residues. V shed 5 bases and J 2 bases; nucleotides not matched to a gene: 4. CDR1 SGHVS and CDR2 FNYEAQ come from the germline V gene. CDR3 nucleotides: TGTGCCAGCAGCCCCGGGACAGGGCCCTACGAGCAGTACTTC. The encoded protein is CASSPGTGPYEQYF.

CDR3 protein: CASSQFPFAGEKGQYF. In DNA, the CDR3 is TGCGCCAGCAGCCAATTCCCGTTTGCGGGGGAGAAGGGGCAGTACTTC. The chain is built from TRBV4-1 and TRBJ2-7, with 7 bases fitting TRBD2. From germline, CDR1 is MGHRA and CDR2 YSYEKL. The length of the CDR3 is 16 residues. J gave up 9 bases and V 2 bases, and 16 bases lay outside the gene matches.

The V gene is TRBV6-1, the J gene TRBJ2-3; weak D call: TRBD1 (6 bases). Germline values: CDR1 MNHNS, CDR2 SASEGT. The CDR3 loop spans 14 amino acids. Trimming cost V 8 bases and J 0 bases, with 12 bases left between them. As DNA, the CDR3 is TGTGCCAGCTTTTTCAGGGGTAGCACAGATACGCAGTATTTT. As protein: CASFFRGSTDTQYF.

The chain has TRBV10-2 and TRBJ1-1, with D unresolved. Germline CDR1 reads WSHSY; CDR2 reads SAAADI. V lost 1 base to trimming and J lost 1 base, with 7 bases between them. This CDR3 comprises 14 residues. CDR3 in DNA: TGCGCCAGCAGTGAGTGGCGGGAGAACACTGAAGCTTTCTTT. It codes for CASSEWRENTEAFF.

The chain is built from TRBV4-1 and TRBJ2-5, with 7 bases that match TRBD1. J was trimmed by 4 bases and V by 4 bases; bases with no gene match: 9. This CDR3 contains 15 residues. Germline values: CDR1 MGHRA, CDR2 YSYEKL. This chain's CDR3 is CASSPTAGTAETQYF. DNA for the CDR3: TGCGCCAGCAGCCCAACCGCCGGGACAGCAGAGACCCAGTACTTC.

The rearrangement uses TRBV6-4 and TRBJ1-5; no reliable D call. V was trimmed by 4 bases and J by 9 bases, leaving 10 bases between them. This CDR3 has 12 amino acids. Germline V lookup: CDR1 MRHNA, CDR2 SNTAGT. CDR3 sequence (DNA): TGTGCCAGCAGTGGACTAAAGTCGCCCCAGCATTTT. It is translated as CASSGLKSPQHF.

The chain carries TRBV4-3 and TRBJ1-1; 10 nucleotides align to TRBD1. The CDR3 loop spans 17 amino acids. Germline CDR1 is LGHNA and CDR2 is YSLEER. Trimming cost V 3 bases and J 0 bases; bases outside gene matches: 7. CDR3 sequence: CASSQGDRGGMNTEAFF. CDR3 nucleotides: TGCGCCAGCAGCCAGGGGGACAGGGGAGGAATGAACACTGAAGCTTTCTTT.

V and J are TRBV4-1 and TRBJ1-1, with D unresolved. Germline loops: CDR1 MGHRA, CDR2 YSYEKL. V dropped 2 bases and J dropped 4 bases, with 14 bases sitting between them. The CDR3 runs 15 residues. Here the CDR3 reads CASSQLGIEGTEAFF. As DNA, the CDR3 is TGCGCCAGCAGCCAACTCGGGATAGAGGGCACTGAAGCTTTCTTT.

For the CDR3, the DNA is TGTGCCAGCAGTGCACCGACTAGCGGAACCTACGAGCAGTACTTC. It codes for CASSAPTSGTYEQYF. This rearrangement joins TRBV27 to TRBJ2-7; TRBD2 agrees at 9 bases. The CDR3 is 15 amino acids. With 5 bases clipped from V and 2 bases from J, the junction kept 7 bases outside the gene matches. Germline-derived CDR1 and CDR2 are MNHEY and SMNVEV (reference sequence).

The chain couples TRBV6-5 to TRBJ2-4, with a weak D call TRBD1 (5 bases). This CDR3 has 11 residues. Germline values: CDR1 MNHEY, CDR2 SVGAGI. Trimming cost V 6 bases and J 8 bases, with 8 bases left between them. CDR3 DNA: TGTGCCAGCAGGCAGGGTGACATTCAGTACTTC. Translation: CASRQGDIQYF.

This clone was observed a handful of times. J is TRBJ2-2 and V is TRBV5-1, with TRBD1 matching 9 bases. V was clipped by 4 bases and J by 4 bases; unmatched bases: 5. The germline V gene has CDR1 SGHRS and CDR2 YFSETQ. The CDR3 runs 15 residues. CDR3 amino acids: CASSPTGGFTGELFF. In DNA form, the CDR3 reads TGCGCCAGCAGCCCAACAGGGGGCTTCACCGGGGAGCTGTTTTTT.

The genes are TRBV4-1 and TRBJ2-1; D remains unclear. This CDR3 spans 14 amino acids. Looked up from germline, CDR1 is MGHRA and CDR2 is YSYEKL. V lost 4 bases to trimming and J lost 4 bases, with 11 bases between them. The CDR3 DNA reads as TGCGCCAGCAGCCCCTTGCCGAGTTACAATGAGCAGTTCTTC. Translation: CASSPLPSYNEQFF.

The CDR3 region has the DNA TGTGCCAGCAGTTTGTACAGGGGCCCCTACGAGCAGTACTTC. Translated: CASSLYRGPYEQYF. This chain connects TRBV6-6 to TRBJ2-7, with TRBD1 matching over 7 bases. With 4 bases clipped from V and 2 bases from J, the junction kept 5 bases outside the gene matches. The CDR3 covers 14 residues. Germline V CDR1 and CDR2: MNHNY, SVGAGI (reference sequence).

The chain carries TRBV6-5 and TRBJ1-5; possibly TRBD1 for D (5 bases). The germline V and J ends were trimmed by 0 bases and 10 bases, with 13 bases remaining between them. The CDR3 runs to 14 residues. In germline, CDR1 is MNHEY, CDR2 SVGAGI. The CDR3 sequence: CASSYSRGTSPQHF. The CDR3 coding sequence is TGTGCCAGCAGTTACTCTAGAGGGACTTCTCCCCAGCATTTT.

The rearrangement uses TRBV9 and TRBJ1-1; D gene uncertain. Trimming pared 0 bases from V and 1 base from J, leaving 7 bases between. Germline assignment: CDR1 SGDLS and CDR2 YYNGEE. The CDR3 length is 14 residues. CDR3 coding DNA: TGTGCCAGCAGCGTAGGCGCACGGAACACTGAAGCTTTCTTT. This codes for CASSVGARNTEAFF.